This entry lists 11 T cell receptor beta chains sequenced from one sample in a study of identical twins. One entry per CDR3 protein results from TCRdb running MiXCR on the 5' RACE reads. The sample has 410,000 or so distinct CDR3 sequences; approximately 17% are singletons. Material: naive T cells sorted from blood. The source is a man in his fifties in good health.

V usage is TRBV20-1 and J usage is TRBJ2-1; 12 bases line up with TRBD1. The CDR3 length is 14 residues. The V and J ends lost 5 bases and 9 bases, in that order; junction bases with no gene match: 8. From germline, CDR1 is DFQATT and CDR2 SNEGSKA (reference sequence). The CDR3 DNA reads as TGCAGTGCTCCCCGGGACAGGGGGCAGGGTGAGCAGTTCTTC. This translates into CSAPRDRGQGEQFF.

This clonotype was counted many times. The chain joins TRBV12-3 or TRBV12-4 to TRBJ1-2; 10 bases fit TRBD1. The length of the CDR3 is 16 residues. V was clipped by 4 bases and J by 5 bases; unmatched bases: 10. The DNA for the CDR3 is TGTGCCAGCAGTTCACCGGACAGGGGGTATCGGTATGGCTACACCTTC. It codes for CASSSPDRGYRYGYTF.

The V and J genes are TRBV12-3 or TRBV12-4 and TRBJ2-2; no clear D gene. The V end was cut by 2 bases, the J end by 6 bases, with 7 bases between. The CDR3 has 13 amino acids. The CDR3 protein is CASSLMVAGELFF. The DNA for the CDR3 is TGTGCCAGCAGTTTAATGGTTGCCGGGGAGCTGTTTTTT.

This rearrangement joins TRBV20-1 to TRBJ2-6; 8 bases match TRBD1. The CDR3 totals 16 residues. V lost 5 bases to trimming and J lost 0 bases; unmatched junction nucleotides: 6. Germline assignment: CDR1 DFQATT and CDR2 SNEGSKA (reference sequence). The CDR3 sequence is CSASGTGLSGANVLTF. DNA of the CDR3: TGCAGTGCTTCCGGGACAGGCCTCTCTGGGGCCAACGTCCTGACTTTC.

At least ten counts were recorded for this clonotype. This chain joins TRBV20-1 and TRBJ2-1, with TRBD2 identical over 10 bases. This CDR3 is built from 13 residues. With 5 bases clipped from V and 6 bases from J, the junction kept 4 bases outside the gene matches. Per germline, CDR1 DFQATT and CDR2 SNEGSKA (reference sequence). CDR3 DNA sequence: TGCAGTGCTTCCGGGACTAGCGTCAATGAGCAGTTCTTC. Protein product: CSASGTSVNEQFF.

This chain joins TRBV20-1 and TRBJ1-2, with D possibly matching TRBD1 (5 bases). Germline CDR1 reads DFQATT; CDR2 reads SNEGSKA (reference sequence). Trimming shortened V by 3 bases and J by 6 bases, and 8 bases separated the two germline ends. This CDR3 is 11 amino acids long. CDR3 amino acids: CSAREGNGYTF. The CDR3 coding sequence is TGCAGTGCTAGGGAGGGGAATGGCTACACCTTC.

The table lists this clonotype with many counts. This rearrangement joins TRBV12-3 or TRBV12-4 to TRBJ1-5; D uncertain. The CDR3 is 14 amino acids. V gave up 5 bases and J gave up 7 bases, with 15 bases separating them. The CDR3 loop is CASSPDEGRQPQHF. CDR3 nucleotide sequence: TGTGCCAGCAGTCCGGACGAGGGAAGACAGCCCCAGCATTTT.

This clonotype showed up just a few times. The rearrangement links TRBV20-1 to TRBJ1-2; D uncertain. The CDR3 covers 14 residues. Germline V gene data show CDR1 as DFQATT and CDR2 as SNEGSKA (reference sequence). The V end was cut by 1 base, the J end by 2 bases, with 11 bases between. The CDR3 nucleotides are TGCAGTGCTAGAGCCCCTTTAGAGAACTATGGCTACACCTTC. Protein: CSARAPLENYGYTF.

V usage is TRBV19 and J usage is TRBJ2-7, with 7 bases that match TRBD1. The CDR3 has 13 residues. With 6 bases clipped from V and 1 base from J, the junction kept 3 bases outside the gene matches. The germline gives CDR1 LNHDA, CDR2 SQIVND (reference sequence). This CDR3 is CASSTGASYEQYF. CDR3 DNA sequence: TGTGCCAGTAGCACAGGGGCATCCTACGAGCAGTACTTC.

CDR3 in DNA: TGCAGTGCTGTGACAGGGGGAACCTACGAGCAGTACTTC. It codes for CSAVTGGTYEQYF. The chain has TRBV20-1 and TRBJ2-7; 9 bases are a match to TRBD1. The CDR3 extends over 13 amino acids. Germline V gene data show CDR1 as DFQATT and CDR2 as SNEGSKA (reference sequence). V shed 5 bases, J shed 2 bases, and the junction held 4 bases outside the gene matches.

Details on this clonotype: A much bigger clone sits one base away, suggesting this may be a read error. This chain joins TRBV12-3 or TRBV12-4 and TRBJ1-1; TRBD1 matches at 7 bases. This CDR3 region has 14 residues. V dropped 3 bases and J dropped 5; count of bases not matched to a gene: 6. CDR3 in amino acids: CASSFFAGGTEAFF. The CDR3 DNA reads TGTGCCAGCAGTTTTTTTGCAGGGGGAACTGAAGCTTTCTTT.